These T cell receptor beta chains were read from a single sample in a study of beta chain features in type 1 diabetes. The method was immunoSEQ multiplex PCR; TCRdb's version includes in-frame clones alone and lacks a portion of them. The sample carries more than 85,000 clones, roughly 43% recorded once. Sequencing input: stem cell memory CD4+ T cells from blood. The receptors come from a woman younger than 30 in good health. The CDR3 runs from the conserved cysteine through the conserved F or W. The D gene is left open where the match is weak. Expanded clones get a size class; other rows say once, few or many, or leave the size out.

clone size	D gene	V gene	J gene	CDR3 DNA	CDR3 protein
-	TRBD1	TRBV2	TRBJ2-3	TGTGCCAGCAGTACATCGGGACAGGGGGTAGATACGCAGTATTTT	CASSTSGQGVDTQYF
few	-	TRBV6-5	TRBJ2-2	TGTGCCAGCAGTTACTCGATGACAGCCGGGGAGCTGTTTTTT	CASSYSMTAGELFF
-	TRBD1	TRBV7-2	TRBJ2-7	TGTGCCAGCAGCACGAAGGGACAGGGGGCCAACGAGCAGTACTTC	CASSTKGQGANEQYF
-	-	TRBV6-1	TRBJ2-4	TGTGCCAGCAGTGAATGGGAGGGGCAGGGGTTCGTCAAAAACATTCAGTACTTC	CASSEWEGQGFVKNIQYF
-	-	TRBV4-3	TRBJ2-7	TGCGCCAGCAGCCAACGGCTTTCGGGGAGTGAACCCTACGAGCAGTACTTC	CASSQRLSGSEPYEQYF
-	-	TRBV7-9	TRBJ1-1	TGTGCCAGCAGCTTAGGGGGGGGTTGGAAAACTGAAGCTTTCTTT	CASSLGGGWKTEAFF
-	-	TRBV10-3	TRBJ1-1	TGTGCCATCGGGGAGGTCGGACGCACTGAAGCTTTCTTT	CAIGEVGRTEAFF
few	-	TRBV2	TRBJ1-5	TGTGCCAGCGCACAGGGCCGCAATCAGCCCCAGCATTTT	CASAQGRNQPQHF
-	-	TRBV5-6	TRBJ1-2	TGTGCCAGCAGCTACCAACCGACAGAAAACTATGGCTACACCTTC	CASSYQPTENYGYTF
-	-	TRBV2	TRBJ1-4	TGTGCCAGCGCACTCATTAATGAAAAACTGTTTTTT	CASALINEKLFF
few	-	TRBV5-6	TRBJ1-3	TGTGCCAGCAGCTTACGACAGGCTGGAAACACCATATATTTT	CASSLRQAGNTIYF
few	-	TRBV5-1	TRBJ2-7	TGCGCCAGCAGCTTGACCCCCGATACTCGGGAGCAGTACTTC	CASSLTPDTREQYF
few	-	TRBV4-2	TRBJ2-7	TGTGCCAGCAGCCAGGCGACAGGAGATCCATACGAGCAGTACTTC	CASSQATGDPYEQYF
few	-	TRBV30	TRBJ1-4	TGTGCCTGGAGTCCTAGACAGAGAAATGAAAAACTGTTTTTT	CAWSPRQRNEKLFF
-	-	TRBV7-9	TRBJ1-1	TGTGCCAGCAGGCGCGGGCCACCGAACACTGAAGCTTTCTTT	CASRRGPPNTEAFF
many	-	TRBV29-1	TRBJ2-7	TGCAGCGTCCTGCGGGACCGATACGAGCAGTACTTC	CSVLRDRYEQYF
few	-	TRBV7-3	TRBJ2-2	TGTGCCAGCAGCATCCTCGGTGCTAGCCGGAACACCGGGGAGCTGTTTTTT	CASSILGASRNTGELFF
-	TRBD1	TRBV2	TRBJ2-2	TGTGCCAGCGGAGGACAGGGGGCCGTCACCGGGGAGCTGTTTTTT	CASGGQGAVTGELFF
-	TRBD1	TRBV29-1	TRBJ1-1	TGCAGCGTCCCTGGGACAGGGGGCATTTTGAACACTGAAGCTTTCTTT	CSVPGTGGILNTEAFF
-	TRBD1	TRBV6-1	TRBJ2-2	TGTGCCAGCAGAAAGGGACAGGCAGACGGGGAGCTGTTTTTT	CASRKGQADGELFF
few	TRBD1	TRBV29-1	TRBJ2-1	TGCAGCGTTGATGATCGCAGTTTTAGGACAGGGAAGTATGATGAGCAGTTCTTC	CSVDDRSFRTGKYDEQFF
-	-	TRBV25-1	TRBJ2-7	TGTGCCAGCCGAGGGGGGGGGTTCCTCTACGAGCAGTACTTC	CASRGGGFLYEQYF
few	TRBD2	TRBV2	TRBJ2-1	TGTGCCAGCAGGCAGGGACTAGCGTATAGTGAGCAGTTCTTC	CASRQGLAYSEQFF
-	-	TRBV11-3	TRBJ2-7	TGTGCCAGCAGCTTAGATAGCGGCGCTGGAAAGCAGTACTTC	CASSLDSGAGKQYF
-	-	TRBV9	TRBJ2-5	TGTGCCAGCAGCGACCAAGCAGGACTCCAAGAGACCCAGTACTTC	CASSDQAGLQETQYF
-	-	TRBV13	TRBJ2-7	TGTGCCAGCAGAAAACAGGGCGCGGCCTACGAGCAGTACTTC	CASRKQGAAYEQYF
few	TRBD1	TRBV30	TRBJ2-4	TGTGCCTGGAAACAGGGGGCCAAAAACATTCAGTACTTC	CAWKQGAKNIQYF
-	TRBD2	TRBV11-3	TRBJ2-3	TGTGCCAGCAGCTCGGGACTAGCGGGACGGGGAACAGATACGCAGTATTTT	CASSSGLAGRGTDTQYF
-	-	TRBV6-5	TRBJ1-2	TGTGCCAGCAGTTATCGCCCTGGGACATTTGGCTACACCTTC	CASSYRPGTFGYTF
-	-	TRBV25-1	TRBJ1-2	TGTGCCAGCAGGGATACAGGGACGCTCGGGGGCTACACCTTC	CASRDTGTLGGYTF
few	-	TRBV5-1	TRBJ2-7	TGCGCCAGCAGCTTGGTGGCAGGGGATCAATACGAGCAGTACTTC	CASSLVAGDQYEQYF
-	TRBD2	TRBV7-9	TRBJ2-1	TGTGCCAGCAGCTTAGAGAGAGGAACTAGCGGGAGGGGGAATGAGCAGTTCTTC	CASSLERGTSGRGNEQFF
-	-	TRBV28	TRBJ2-7	TGTGCCAGCAGTTCTCGACTGGCGGACAGATACTACGAGCAGTACTTC	CASSSRLADRYYEQYF
-	-	TRBV30	TRBJ2-5	TGTGCCTGGGGGGTAGGGATAGCTAGCTCGTGGTCAGAAGAGACCCAGTACTTC	CAWGVGIASSWSEETQYF
few	-	TRBV27	TRBJ1-2	TGTGCCACCTCCCGTCGGGGAGGAGACTATGGCTACACCTTC	CATSRRGGDYGYTF
few	TRBD1	TRBV19	TRBJ2-7	TGTGCCAGTAGTTCCCGGGACAGGGGGCGGTACGAGCAGTACTTC	CASSSRDRGRYEQYF
-	TRBD2	TRBV11-2	TRBJ2-1	TGTGCCAGCAGCACACTAGCGGCCAGCTCCTACAATGAGCAGTTCTTC	CASSTLAASSYNEQFF
few	TRBD2	TRBV29-1	TRBJ2-7	TGCAGCGTCGGTCGGACTAGCGGCTACGAGCAGTACTTC	CSVGRTSGYEQYF
few	-	TRBV4-1	TRBJ2-5	TGCGCCAGCAGCAAAAGCAGTAGCATGGAGACCCAGTACTTC	CASSKSSSMETQYF
-	TRBD1	TRBV11-2	TRBJ1-2	TGTGCCAGCAGTCCAGGACAGGGGGCGTGGGGCTACACCTTC	CASSPGQGAWGYTF